This T cell receptor beta chain was recorded in a study of blood T cell repertoires in COVID-19. Study-wide context: The cDNA or gDNA used as material had been derived from T cells, B-cell-depleted T cells, or PBMCs.

The CDR3 loop spans 15 amino acids. With 0 bases removed from V and 5 bases from J, the gap between germline ends came to 14 bases. CDR1 and CDR2 (germline): SGHRS, YFSETQ. Only in-frame clones appear in the TCRdb table, and some are missing; sequencing was by immunoSEQ multiplex PCR. This repertoire shows about half a million clones, 70% to 90% found once; its top ten account for roughly 3.1%. The rearrangement uses TRBV5-1 and TRBJ1-2, with D tentatively TRBD1 (6 bases). The specimen was peripheral blood. This receptor was taken from a human donor in a cohort sampled during active COVID-19. CDR3 coding DNA: TGCGCCAGCAGCTTGGCCGCAGGGGTTGGATATGGCTACACCTTC. Translated: CASSLAAGVGYGYTF.